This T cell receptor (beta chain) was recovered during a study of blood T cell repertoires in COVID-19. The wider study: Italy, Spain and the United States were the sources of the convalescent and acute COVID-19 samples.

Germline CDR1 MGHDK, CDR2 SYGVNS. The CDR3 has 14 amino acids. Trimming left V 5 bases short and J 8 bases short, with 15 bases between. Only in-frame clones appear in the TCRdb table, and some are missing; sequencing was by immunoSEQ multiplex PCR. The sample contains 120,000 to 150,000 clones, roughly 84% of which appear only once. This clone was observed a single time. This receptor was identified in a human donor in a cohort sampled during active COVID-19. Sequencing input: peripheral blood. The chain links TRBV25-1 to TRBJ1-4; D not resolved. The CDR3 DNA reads TGTGCCAGCAGTCCTAGTGGGTTTGGGGAAAAACTGTTTTTT. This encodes CASSPSGFGEKLFF. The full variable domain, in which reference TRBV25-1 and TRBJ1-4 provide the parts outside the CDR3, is EADIYQTPRYLVIGTGKKITLECSQTMGHDKMYWYQQDPGMELHLIHYSYGVNSTEKGDLSSESTVSRIRTEHFPLTLESARPSHTSQYLCASSPSGFGEKLFFGSGTQLSVL.